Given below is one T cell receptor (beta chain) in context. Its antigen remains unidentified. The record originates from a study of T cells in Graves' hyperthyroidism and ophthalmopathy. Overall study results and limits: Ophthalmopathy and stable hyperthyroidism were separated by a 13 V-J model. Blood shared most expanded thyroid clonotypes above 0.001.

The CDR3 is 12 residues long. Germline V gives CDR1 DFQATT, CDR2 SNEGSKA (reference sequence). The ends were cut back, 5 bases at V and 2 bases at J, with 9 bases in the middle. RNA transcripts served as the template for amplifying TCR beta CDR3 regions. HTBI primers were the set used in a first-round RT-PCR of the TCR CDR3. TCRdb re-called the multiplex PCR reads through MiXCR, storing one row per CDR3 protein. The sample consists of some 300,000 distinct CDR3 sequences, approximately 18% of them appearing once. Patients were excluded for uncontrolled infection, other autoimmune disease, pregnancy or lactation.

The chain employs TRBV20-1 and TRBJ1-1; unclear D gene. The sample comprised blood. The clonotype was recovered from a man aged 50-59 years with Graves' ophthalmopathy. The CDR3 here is CSAGPSNTEAFF. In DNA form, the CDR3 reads TGCAGTGCTGGGCCCTCCAACACTGAAGCTTTCTTT.